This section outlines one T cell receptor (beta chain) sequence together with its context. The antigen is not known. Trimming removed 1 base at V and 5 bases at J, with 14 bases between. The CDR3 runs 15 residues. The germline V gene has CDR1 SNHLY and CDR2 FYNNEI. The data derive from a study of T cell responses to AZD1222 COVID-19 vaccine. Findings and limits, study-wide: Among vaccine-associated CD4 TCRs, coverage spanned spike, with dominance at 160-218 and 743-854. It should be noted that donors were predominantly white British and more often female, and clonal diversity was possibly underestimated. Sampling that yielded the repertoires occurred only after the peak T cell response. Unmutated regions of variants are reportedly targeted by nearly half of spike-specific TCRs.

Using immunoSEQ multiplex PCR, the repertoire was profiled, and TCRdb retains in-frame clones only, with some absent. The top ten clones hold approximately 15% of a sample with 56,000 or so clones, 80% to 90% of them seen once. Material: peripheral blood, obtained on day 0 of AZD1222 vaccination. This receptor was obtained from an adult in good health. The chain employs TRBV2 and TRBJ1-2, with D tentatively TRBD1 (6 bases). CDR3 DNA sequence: TGTGCCAGCAGTGAAGTCAGGGGCCCGAAGTATGGCTACACCTTC. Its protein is CASSEVRGPKYGYTF.